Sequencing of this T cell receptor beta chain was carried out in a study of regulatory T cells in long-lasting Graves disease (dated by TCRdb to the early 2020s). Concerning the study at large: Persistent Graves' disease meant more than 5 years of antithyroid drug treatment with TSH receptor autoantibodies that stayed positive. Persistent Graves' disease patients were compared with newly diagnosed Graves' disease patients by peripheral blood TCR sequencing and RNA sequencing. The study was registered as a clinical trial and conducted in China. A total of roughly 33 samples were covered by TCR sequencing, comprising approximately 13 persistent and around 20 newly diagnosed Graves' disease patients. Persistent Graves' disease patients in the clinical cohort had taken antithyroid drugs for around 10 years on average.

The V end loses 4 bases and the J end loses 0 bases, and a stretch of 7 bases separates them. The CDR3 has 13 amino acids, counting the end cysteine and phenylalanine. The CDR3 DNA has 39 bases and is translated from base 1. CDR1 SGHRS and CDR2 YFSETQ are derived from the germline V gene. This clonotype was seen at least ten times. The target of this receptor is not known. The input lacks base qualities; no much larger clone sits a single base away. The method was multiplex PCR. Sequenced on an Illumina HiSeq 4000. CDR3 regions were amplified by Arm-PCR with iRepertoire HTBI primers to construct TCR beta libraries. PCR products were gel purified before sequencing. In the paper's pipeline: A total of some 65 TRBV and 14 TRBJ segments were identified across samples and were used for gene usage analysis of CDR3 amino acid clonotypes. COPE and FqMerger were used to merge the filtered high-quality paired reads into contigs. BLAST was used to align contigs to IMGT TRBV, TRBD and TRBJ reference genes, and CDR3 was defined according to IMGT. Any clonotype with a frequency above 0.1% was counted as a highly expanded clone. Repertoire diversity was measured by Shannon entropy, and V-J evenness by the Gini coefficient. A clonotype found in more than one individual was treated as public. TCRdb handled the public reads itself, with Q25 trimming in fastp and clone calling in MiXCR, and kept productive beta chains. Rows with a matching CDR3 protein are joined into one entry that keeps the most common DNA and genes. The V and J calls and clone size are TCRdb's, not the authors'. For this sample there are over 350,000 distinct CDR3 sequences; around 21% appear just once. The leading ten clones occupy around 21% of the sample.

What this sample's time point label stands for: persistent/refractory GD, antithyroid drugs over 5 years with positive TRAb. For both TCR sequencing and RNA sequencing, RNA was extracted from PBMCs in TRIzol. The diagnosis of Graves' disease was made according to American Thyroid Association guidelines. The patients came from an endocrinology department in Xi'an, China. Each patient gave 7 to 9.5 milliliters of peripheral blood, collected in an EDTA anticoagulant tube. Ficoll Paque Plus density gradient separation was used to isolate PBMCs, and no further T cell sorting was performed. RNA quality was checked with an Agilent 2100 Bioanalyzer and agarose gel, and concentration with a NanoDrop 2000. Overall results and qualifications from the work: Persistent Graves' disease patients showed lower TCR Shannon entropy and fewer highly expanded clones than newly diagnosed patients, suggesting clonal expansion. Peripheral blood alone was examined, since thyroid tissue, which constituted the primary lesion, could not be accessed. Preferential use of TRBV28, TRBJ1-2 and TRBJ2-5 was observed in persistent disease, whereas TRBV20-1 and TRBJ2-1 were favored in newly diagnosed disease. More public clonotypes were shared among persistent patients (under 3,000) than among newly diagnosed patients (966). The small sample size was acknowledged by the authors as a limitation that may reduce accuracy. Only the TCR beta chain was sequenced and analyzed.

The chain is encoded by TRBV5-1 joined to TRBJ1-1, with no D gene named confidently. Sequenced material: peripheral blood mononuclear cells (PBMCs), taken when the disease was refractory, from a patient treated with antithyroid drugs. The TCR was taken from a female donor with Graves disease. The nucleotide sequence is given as TGCGCCAGCAGCCCGACCCTGAACACTGAAGCTTTCTTT. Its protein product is CASSPTLNTEAFF. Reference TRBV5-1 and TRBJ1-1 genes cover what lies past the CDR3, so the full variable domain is KAGVTQTPRYLIKTRGQQVTLSCSPISGHRSVSWYQQTPGQGLQFLFEYFSETQRNKGNFPGRFSGRQFSNSRSEMNVSTLELGDSALYLCASSPTLNTEAFFGQGTRLTVV.